Following are 11 T cell receptor beta chains from one sample sequenced in a study of blood T cells in healthy people across ages. The second PCR ran about 6 to 11 cycles with a sample-barcoded 5' primer and J-beta primers. TCRdb re-derived calls from the 5' RACE reads in MiXCR, one entry per CDR3 protein. The sample has hundreds of thousands of distinct CDR3 sequences; about 20% are singletons. The specimen sequenced was blood. The origin of the receptors is a man between 70 and 80 years old in good health.

This clonotype turned up a few times. CDR3 DNA: TGCGCCAGCAGCCAAGATCTGGTGACTAGCGGGAGCTATGAGCAGTTCTTC. Residues: CASSQDLVTSGSYEQFF. The chain uses TRBV4-3 and TRBJ2-1; the match to TRBD2 covers 12 bases. V gave up 0 bases and J gave up 8 bases; unmatched junction bases: 8. Germline CDR1 is LGHNA and CDR2 is YSLEER. The CDR3 loop spans 17 amino acids.

The chain carries TRBV7-2 and TRBJ2-1; 10 bases line up with TRBD2. The V gene end was trimmed by 6 bases and the J gene end by 4 bases; junction bases not matched to a gene: 15. CDR1 is SGHTA and CDR2 is FQGNSA in the germline V gene. CDR3 length: 18 amino acids. CDR3 in DNA: TGTGCCAGCAGTTCCCCGGGACTAGCGCGGGGTACATACAATGAGCAGTTCTTC. Its protein product is CASSSPGLARGTYNEQFF.

This clonotype was counted only a few times. The chain carries TRBV5-1 and TRBJ2-2, with TRBD2 as a possible D gene (5 bases). The CDR3 sequence is 14 residues long. Germline CDR1 is SGHRS and CDR2 is YFSETQ. V lost 6 bases to trimming and J lost 0 bases, with 9 bases between them. Written as DNA, the CDR3 is TGCGCCAGCAAGACCGGGACGAACACCGGGGAGCTGTTTTTT. This gives the protein CASKTGTNTGELFF.

V is TRBV14 and J is TRBJ1-6; D remains unclear. The CDR3 consists of 13 residues. V was pared by 3 bases and J by 4 bases, with 4 bases between. Germline lookup yields CDR1 SGHDN and CDR2 FVKESK. The CDR3 is CASSQRYNSPLHF. The CDR3 DNA sequence: TGTGCCAGCAGCCAGCGTTATAATTCACCCCTCCACTTT.

The J gene is TRBJ2-3, the V gene TRBV5-1; 9 bases fit TRBD2. V was clipped by 6 bases and J by 1 base; unmatched bases: 3. CDR1 and CDR2 from the germline V gene are SGHRS and YFSETQ. This CDR3 has 14 amino acids. The CDR3 bases are TGCGCCAGCAATTTAGCGGGGGGCACAGATACGCAGTATTTT. Translated, it gives CASNLAGGTDTQYF.

A note on this clonotype: At one of its ends the junction is not consistent with the germline gene, which may arise from a read error. CDR3 loop: CSTRDTRGRKEKLFF. CDR3 in DNA: TGCAGTACTAGAGATACGAGGGGGAGGAAGGAAAAACTGTTTTTT. The rearrangement links TRBV20-1 to TRBJ1-4; maybe TRBD1 (6 bases). The germline V gene encodes CDR1 DFQATT and CDR2 SNEGSKA (reference sequence). The CDR3 is made up of 15 amino acids.

The genes are TRBV7-9 and TRBJ1-2; 9 bases align to TRBD1. Germline V CDR1 and CDR2: SEHNR, FQNEAQ (reference sequence). Losses at the gene ends were 6 bases for V and 6 bases for J; bases not matched to a gene: 8. The CDR3 totals 14 residues. The CDR3 loop is CASRRDRVADGYTF. The DNA of the CDR3 is TGTGCCAGCAGGCGGGACAGGGTGGCGGATGGCTACACCTTC. Full variable domain (outside the CDR3, taken from reference TRBV7-9 and TRBJ1-2): DTGVSQNPRHKITKRGQNVTFRCDPISEHNRLYWYRQTLGQGPEFLTYFQNEAQLEKSRLLSDRFSAERPKGSFSTLEIQRTEQGDSAMYLCASRRDRVADGYTFGSGTRLTVV.

The J gene is TRBJ1-5, the V gene TRBV6-5; D is ambiguous. Germline-derived CDR1 and CDR2 are MNHEY and SVGAGI. This CDR3 spans 17 amino acids. Trimming removed 2 bases at V and 1 base at J, with 15 bases between. CDR3: CASSYDTGMFSNQPQHF. CDR3 nucleotides: TGTGCCAGCAGTTACGACACGGGGATGTTCAGCAATCAGCCCCAGCATTTT.

J is TRBJ2-3 and V is TRBV20-1; D gene ambiguous. Trimming shortened V by 5 bases and J by 2 bases, and 8 bases separated the two germline ends. CDR1 and CDR2 from the germline V gene are DFQATT and SNEGSKA (reference sequence). CDR3 size: 12 residues. In nucleotides, the CDR3 is TGCAGTGCTTCACAACCCACAGATACGCAGTATTTT. This translates into CSASQPTDTQYF.

The rearrangement joins TRBV7-9 to TRBJ2-1; 13 positions agree with TRBD2. The germline V gene encodes CDR1 SEHNR and CDR2 FQNEAQ (reference sequence). The junction had 4 bases not matched to a gene; V was cut back by 6 bases and J by 8 bases. This CDR3 spans 14 amino acids. CDR3 sequence (DNA): TGTGCCAGCAGTTTACTAGCGGGAGGGTATGAGCAGTTCTTC. Its translation: CASSLLAGGYEQFF.

The J gene is TRBJ2-5, the V gene TRBV10-3; D gene unclear. The closer fit of TRBJ2-1 to the DNA end suggests the J call may be wrong. The length of the CDR3 is 12 residues. Germline V gene sequence: CDR1 ENHRY, CDR2 SYGVKD. Here the CDR3 DNA reads TGTGCCATCAGTGGCGGTTTGGAGGAGCAGTTCTTC. Protein sequence: CAISGGLEEQFF.